This T cell receptor beta chain was sequenced for a study of shared clonotypes between healthy human individuals. The CDR3 is 14 amino acids. V lost 1 base and J lost 7, with 12 bases in between. Germline V gene sequence: CDR1 SNHLY, CDR2 FYNNEI. Only CD45RO-negative cells positively selected for CCR7 counted as naive CD8 cells, so terminally differentiated effector memory CD45RA+ cells were excluded. Assay used: immunoSEQ multiplex PCR; TCRdb lists only in-frame clones, some missing. The sample yields about 2 million clones, just under 95% seen once. On this clone itself: Its target is not known.

Study observations and caveats: The rarefaction results pointed to incomplete sorted-subset sequencing despite large depth. Donors were few, which limited the genetic and exposure-history diversity represented.

Sample: naive CD8+ T cells sorted from blood. The TCR originated in a man aged 18 to 29 in good health. V usage is TRBV2 and J usage is TRBJ2-3; unclear D gene. This CDR3 reads CASSEVTTINTQYF. DNA for the CDR3: TGTGCCAGCAGTGAAGTGACGACAATTAATACGCAGTATTTT.